These 9 T cell receptor beta chains came from one sample sequenced in a study of identical twins. TCRdb independently ran MiXCR on the 5' RACE reads; one entry per CDR3 protein. The repertoire includes about 240,000 distinct CDR3 sequences, 9.5% to 15% of them detected once, and 4% to 5% sits in the top ten. The same specimen was also included in a second study, on yellow fever vaccine responses in identical twins.

Sequenced material: memory (CD45RO+) T cells sorted from blood. All receptors derive from a woman under 30 in good health.

This clonotype was recorded many times. The J gene is TRBJ2-7, the V gene TRBV12-3 or TRBV12-4; 9 nucleotides match TRBD1. The V and J ends lost 3 bases and 3 bases, in that order; junction bases with no gene match: 12. The CDR3 consists of 17 residues. The CDR3, as DNA: TGTGCCAGCAGTTTCGATGGGTGGACAGGGGCAAGCTACGAGCAGTACTTC. Translation gives CASSFDGWTGASYEQYF.

The chain links TRBV5-6 to TRBJ1-4; 7 bases line up with TRBD1. V dropped 2 bases and J dropped 3; count of bases not matched to a gene: 10. Germline CDR1 and CDR2: SGHDT and YYEEEE. The CDR3 contains 17 residues. The CDR3 loop reads CASSFWTTGVANEKLFF. Written as DNA, the CDR3 is TGTGCCAGCAGCTTTTGGACCACAGGGGTGGCTAATGAAAAACTGTTTTTT.

The rearrangement uses TRBV3-1 and TRBJ1-2, with 8 bases matching TRBD1. The CDR3 loop spans 14 amino acids. Germline CDR1 reads LGHDT; CDR2 reads YNNKEL (reference sequence). Germline trimming cut 6 bases from V and 5 bases from J; bases unmatched to any gene: 8. The CDR3 here is CASSRATGGYGYTF. The CDR3 DNA sequence: TGTGCCAGCAGTCGGGCCACAGGGGGATATGGCTACACCTTC.

V is TRBV7-2 and J is TRBJ2-1; TRBD2 matches at 13 bases. J was trimmed by 3 bases and V by 4 bases; bases with no gene match: 6. Germline V gives CDR1 SGHTA, CDR2 FQGNSA. This CDR3 has 17 amino acids. DNA for the CDR3: TGTGCCAGCAGCTCCGCACGGACTAGCGGGAGCTACAATGAGCAGTTCTTC. Its protein is CASSSARTSGSYNEQFF.

The chain combines TRBV28 with TRBJ1-4; perhaps TRBD1 as D (5 bases). This CDR3 region has 15 residues. Per germline, CDR1 MDHEN and CDR2 SYDVKM. V lost 5 bases to trimming and J lost 10 bases, with 20 bases between them. CDR3 loop: CASSEPQGIGLKLFF. For the CDR3, the DNA is TGTGCCAGCAGTGAGCCGCAGGGTATCGGTCTAAAACTGTTTTTT.

This chain links TRBV15 with TRBJ2-5, with TRBD2 matching over 14 bases. In germline, CDR1 is LNHNV, CDR2 YYDKDF (reference sequence). Trimming cost V 5 bases and J 5 bases; bases outside gene matches: 7. The CDR3 is 16 residues long. This chain's CDR3 is CATSVTSGRARETQYF. The CDR3 nucleotides read TGTGCCACCAGCGTGACTAGCGGGAGGGCCAGGGAGACCCAGTACTTC. Together with reference TRBV15 and TRBJ2-5, the CDR3 gives the full variable domain: DAMVIQNPRYQVTQFGKPVTLSCSQTLNHNVMYWYQQKSSQAPKLLFHYYDKDFNNEADTPDNFQSRRPNTSFCFLDIRSPGLGDTAMYLCATSVTSGRARETQYFGPGTRLLVL.

This clonotype was recorded a few times. The chain is built from TRBV27 and TRBJ1-1, with no clear D. The V end lost 4 bases, the J end lost 4 bases, and 13 bases lay between the germline ends. The CDR3 sequence is 14 residues long. The germline V gene has CDR1 MNHEY and CDR2 SMNVEV (reference sequence). In nucleotides, the CDR3 is TGTGCCAGCAGTTGGGGAGGGTTGGGCACTGAAGCTTTCTTT. Its translation: CASSWGGLGTEAFF.

This clonotype was detected only a few times. The rearrangement joins TRBV29-1 to TRBJ1-2; D not certain. The V end lost 0 bases, the J end lost 8 bases, and 13 bases lay between the germline ends. This CDR3 contains 13 residues. In germline, CDR1 is SQVTM, CDR2 ANQGSEA. CDR3 sequence (DNA): TGCAGCGTTGAAGATCTGGCAGGCGGAGGCTACACCTTC. As protein: CSVEDLAGGGYTF.

V usage is TRBV11-2 and J usage is TRBJ2-5, with 11 bases lining up with TRBD2. The CDR3 sequence is 16 residues long. The V and J ends lost 2 bases and 5 bases, in that order; junction bases with no gene match: 7. Germline CDR1 reads SGHAT; CDR2 reads FQNNGV. The CDR3 DNA reads TGTGCCAGCAGCTTACAGGGTAGCGGGAGGGGGGAGACCCAGTACTTC. This codes for CASSLQGSGRGETQYF.